This T cell receptor beta chain was captured in a study of T cell changes during pregnancy in multiple sclerosis. Germline CDR1 is KGHSH and CDR2 is LQKENI. The CDR3 is 13 residues long. Trimming at V came to 5 bases and at J to 4 bases, leaving 4 bases not matched to a gene. Here immunoSEQ multiplex PCR was the method, and the copy in TCRdb shows in-frame clones only, minus some. The sample has tens of thousands of clones, 94% seen once. The chain links TRBV18 to TRBJ1-1; TRBD1 matches 7 bases. The sequence came from a female donor with multiple sclerosis, enrolled in a pregnancy study. The material was CD4+ T cells from peripheral blood mononuclear cells, obtained after pregnancy. CDR3 sequence reads: CASSGQAGTEAFF. The CDR3 nucleotides are TGTGCCAGCTCAGGACAGGCCGGCACTGAAGCTTTCTTT.